Below are 20 T cell receptor beta chains sequenced from a single sample in a study of blood T cell repertoires in COVID-19. The repertoire was sequenced with immunoSEQ multiplex PCR; TCRdb's copy has only in-frame clones and lacks some. This sample carries some 250,000 clones, 91% of them seen once, and the ten largest clones take 0.95% to 1.5%. Material: PBMCs or T cells enriched from blood (not recorded which). These receptors all come from a human donor in a cohort exposed to, infected with or recovered from COVID-19 (not recorded which). The donor label of this sample is uncertain.

This sequence joins TRBV2 and TRBJ1-4; a weak D match, TRBD1 (6 bases). V gave up 3 bases and J gave up 1 base, with 6 bases separating them. CDR3 length: 14 amino acids. Germline-derived CDR1 and CDR2 are SNHLY and FYNNEI. The CDR3 protein is CASSDRGTNEKLFF. DNA of the CDR3: TGTGCCAGCAGTGACAGGGGAACTAATGAAAAACTGTTTTTT.

The genes are TRBV4-3 and TRBJ1-3; D not certain. The CDR3 loop spans 15 amino acids. Germline assignment: CDR1 LGHNA and CDR2 YSLEER. With 4 bases removed from V and 1 base from J, the gap between germline ends came to 11 bases. The CDR3 is CASSLDVRSGNTIYF. CDR3 bases: TGCGCCAGCAGCCTAGACGTACGGTCTGGAAACACCATATATTTT.

This chain uses TRBV7-2 with TRBJ1-6; 7 bases align to TRBD1. CDR1 and CDR2 (germline): SGHTA, FQGNSA. The CDR3 loop spans 16 amino acids. The V gene end was trimmed by 2 bases and the J gene end by 6 bases; junction bases not matched to a gene: 7. The CDR3 nucleotides read TGTGCCAGCAGCTTACCGTCCCGGGACAGTAATTCACCCCTCCACTTT. Translation: CASSLPSRDSNSPLHF.

The J gene is TRBJ1-5, the V gene TRBV10-3; D not certain. The CDR3 runs 13 residues. The germline CDR1 and CDR2 sequences are ENHRY and SYGVKD. Trimming left V 3 bases short and J 3 bases short, with 6 bases between. CDR3 residues: CAISENNNQPQHF. CDR3 DNA: TGTGCCATCAGTGAAAACAACAATCAGCCCCAGCATTTT.

The chain carries TRBV6-5 and TRBJ1-1; 7 bases line up with TRBD1. Germline lookup yields CDR1 MNHEY and CDR2 SVGAGI. V shed 6 bases and J 3 bases; nucleotides not matched to a gene: 7. CDR3 size: 14 residues. The CDR3 spells CASSPTGMDTEAFF. The CDR3 bases are TGTGCCAGCAGCCCGACAGGGATGGACACTGAAGCTTTCTTT.

V gene TRBV4-2 combines with J gene TRBJ2-1, with D possibly TRBD2 on 6 matching bases. This CDR3 has 17 amino acids. The germline V gene has CDR1 LGHNA and CDR2 YNFKEQ. Trimming removed 0 bases at V and 5 bases at J, with 17 bases between. CDR3 residues: CASSQDLRLASDNEQFF. The CDR3 region has the DNA TGTGCCAGCAGCCAAGATCTCAGGCTAGCGTCGGACAATGAGCAGTTCTTC.

The sample holds one count of this clone. The V gene is TRBV5-4, the J gene TRBJ2-4, with D maybe TRBD1 (6 bases). Trimming took 0 bases from V and 6 from J, leaving 13 bases between them. This CDR3 is built from 15 residues. The germline CDR1 and CDR2 sequences are SGHNT and YYREEE (reference sequence). The DNA for the CDR3 is TGTGCCAGCAGCTTGGATTTAACAGGGACAAACATTCAGTACTTC. It codes for CASSLDLTGTNIQYF.

The CDR3 DNA is TGTGCCTGGAGGAGGGTAAGGAGCAAAAACATTCAGTACTTC. Translation gives CAWRRVRSKNIQYF. V gene TRBV30 combines with J gene TRBJ2-4, with TRBD2 as a possible D gene (5 bases). Germline lookup yields CDR1 GTSNPN and CDR2 SVGIG (reference sequence). V shed 3 bases and J shed 3 bases, with 12 bases lying between them. The CDR3 is 14 residues long.

The V gene is TRBV5-4, the J gene TRBJ1-2, with D possibly TRBD1 on 6 matching bases. This CDR3 comprises 16 residues. The ends were cut back, 0 bases at V and 4 bases at J, with 16 bases in the middle. Germline assignment: CDR1 SGHNT and CDR2 YYREEE (reference sequence). The CDR3 coding sequence is TGTGCCAGCAGCTTGGCCCGTAGACAGGACCTCTATGGCTACACCTTC. Translation: CASSLARRQDLYGYTF.

The chain uses TRBV4-1 and TRBJ2-2; TRBD1 is a possible D gene (5 bases). The V gene's germline CDR1 is MGHRA and CDR2 YSYEKL. The CDR3 runs 16 residues. Trimming took off 0 bases at V and 9 bases at J, with 17 bases between the two ends. CDR3 nucleotide sequence: TGCGCCAGCAGCCAAGATAGGGGCAGCGTCGTCCGGGAGCTGTTTTTT. This encodes CASSQDRGSVVRELFF.

The genes are TRBV5-6 and TRBJ2-5; TRBD2 is a possible D gene (6 bases). This CDR3 spans 14 amino acids. Germline assignment: CDR1 SGHDT and CDR2 YYEEEE. The ends were cut back, 2 bases at V and 4 bases at J, with 12 bases in the middle. CDR3 protein: CASSFGGAGETQYF. The CDR3 DNA is TGTGCCAGCAGCTTTGGAGGGGCTGGAGAGACCCAGTACTTC.

This chain links TRBV5-1 with TRBJ1-2; 7 bases match TRBD1. The CDR3 runs to 12 residues. V gave up 7 bases and J gave up 8 bases; unmatched junction bases: 8. Germline CDR1 reads SGHRS; CDR2 reads YFSETQ. The CDR3 spells CASRQGNGGYTF. CDR3 bases: TGCGCCAGCCGACAGGGAAACGGGGGCTACACCTTC. The complete variable domain, with remaining parts taken from reference TRBV5-1 and TRBJ1-2, reads KAGVTQTPRYLIKTRGQQVTLSCSPISGHRSVSWYQQTPGQGLQFLFEYFSETQRNKGNFPGRFSGRQFSNSRSEMNVSTLELGDSALYLCASRQGNGGYTFGSGTRLTVV.

The chain couples TRBV19 to TRBJ1-1; D is possibly TRBD1 (6 bases). V shed 5 bases and J shed 1 base, with 11 bases lying between them. Per germline, CDR1 LNHDA and CDR2 SQIVND (reference sequence). The CDR3 loop spans 14 amino acids. The CDR3 is CASSLRGTNTEAFF. The DNA for the CDR3 is TGTGCCAGTAGTCTCAGGGGCACGAACACTGAAGCTTTCTTT.

This chain joins TRBV5-8 and TRBJ1-5, with 7 bases identical to TRBD1. This CDR3 spans 15 amino acids. The junction had 6 bases not matched to a gene; V was cut back by 2 bases and J by 4 bases. The germline gives CDR1 SGHTS, CDR2 YDEGEE. CDR3 amino acids: CASSLRTGGNQPQHF. The CDR3, as DNA: TGTGCCAGCAGCTTACGGACAGGTGGGAATCAGCCCCAGCATTTT.

This clone was observed a single time. The chain carries TRBV5-1 and TRBJ1-1; TRBD1 agrees at 7 bases. The V and J ends lost 4 bases and 4 bases, in that order; junction bases with no gene match: 10. Germline lookup yields CDR1 SGHRS and CDR2 YFSETQ. The CDR3 length is 15 residues. For the CDR3, the DNA is TGCGCCAGCAGCCTCCGGACAGGCGGAGGCACTGAAGCTTTCTTT. It translates to CASSLRTGGGTEAFF.

The CDR3 region has the DNA TGCGCCAGCAGCCGGGACAGGGAAGGGGAGCAGTACTTC. This codes for CASSRDREGEQYF. V usage is TRBV4-3 and J usage is TRBJ2-7; TRBD1 matches 9 bases. The CDR3 runs 13 residues. V was pared by 4 bases and J by 7 bases, with 5 bases of the junction left unmatched. Germline lookup yields CDR1 LGHNA and CDR2 YSLEER.

The chain employs TRBV13 and TRBJ1-3; TRBD1 matches at 7 bases. The CDR3 length is 15 residues. The germline V gene has CDR1 PRHDT and CDR2 FYEKMQ (reference sequence). V gave up 5 bases and J gave up 2 bases; unmatched junction bases: 6. DNA for the CDR3: TGTGCCAGCAGCACCCTGACAGGGACTGGAAACACCATATATTTT. Translated, it gives CASSTLTGTGNTIYF.

The chain carries TRBV5-1 and TRBJ2-7, with 9 bases that match TRBD2. Germline CDR1 is SGHRS and CDR2 is YFSETQ. This CDR3 comprises 14 residues. Trimming at V came to 4 bases and at J to 2 bases, leaving 4 bases not matched to a gene. Here the CDR3 reads CASSPSGDAYEQYF. Written as DNA, the CDR3 is TGCGCCAGCAGCCCTAGCGGGGACGCCTACGAGCAGTACTTC.

The DNA for the CDR3 is TGTGCCAGCAGCGTAGTCACAGGGAGCTATGGCTACACCTTC. It translates to CASSVVTGSYGYTF. V and J are TRBV9 and TRBJ1-2; maybe TRBD1 (6 bases). CDR1 and CDR2 from the germline V gene are SGDLS and YYNGEE. The CDR3 sequence is 14 residues long. V was trimmed by 0 bases and J by 4 bases, leaving 10 bases between them.

The chain has TRBV25-1 and TRBJ2-1; D remains unclear. Germline V gene data show CDR1 as MGHDK and CDR2 as SYGVNS. This CDR3 spans 11 amino acids. V gave up 5 bases and J gave up 8 bases, with 7 bases separating them. The CDR3 nucleotides are TGTGCCAGCAGTCAGGTCCATGAGCAGTTCTTC. Translating it yields CASSQVHEQFF.